The TCR beta chain under discussion was sequenced for a study of blood T cell repertoires in COVID-19 (dated by TCRdb to the early 2020s). With regard to the full study: Collaborator samples came from the United States, Italy and Spain and covered acute and convalescent phases of COVID-19. The prospective study material was composed of cDNA or gDNA derived from T cells, B-cell-depleted T cells, or PBMCs. Deeply sampled blood TCRbeta repertoires from subjects exposed to, actively infected with, or recovered from COVID-19 were included in the dataset. The repertoires were released in a freely available public database meant as a resource for research on the immune response to SARS-CoV-2. The samples were drawn from two sources: the first 160 participants of the ongoing ImmuneRACE study, and some 1,300 subjects contributed by 6 global collaborators. The sample metadata nearly always contained a de-identified subject ID, COVID-19 status, age in years and sex. Where available, HLA class I and class II types were obtained from metadata supplied by the sample provider rather than from assay-based typing.

The immunoSEQ Assay, a bias-controlled multiplex PCR, was used to amplify TCRbeta CDR3 regions from genomic DNA. In the source study's methods: The number of nucleated cells in each sample was estimated by amplification of reference gene primers within the assay. To quantify the absolute abundance of each unique TCRbeta CDR3 rearrangement, sequence reads were collapsed and filtered. Productive Simpson clonality was computed per sample as the square root of Simpson's diversity index over productive rearrangements. This is the immuneACCESS table as TCRdb keeps it, with only in-frame sequences that have V and J called. A part of the clones is gone; compared with another copy, unresolved V genes explain less than half, and the rest is unexplained. The D gene and trimming were derived from the DNA, and the V and J assignments and clone size from that table. The sample profile shows about 300,000 clones; 80% to 90% of them were found once. Approximately 1.3% of the sample is held by the ten biggest clonotypes.

The paper as a whole reports these results and caveats: How much clinical and demographic metadata was included differed by source and by participant, and the metadata was provided uncurated.

This clone was seen a few times. Its antigen has not been determined. No much larger clone exists at a distance of one base, and base qualities are not known. Including cysteine and phenylalanine, the CDR3 has 14 amino acids. Of all the DNA, just the CDR3 is kept, 42 bases in frame from base 1. At the junction V is shortened by 5 bases and J by 5 bases; bases outside the gene matches: 3. Looking up the germline V gene yields CDR1 SNHLY and CDR2 FYNNEI. Collaborating institutions collected whole blood in K2EDTA tubes following their own protocols. Collaborator samples were shipped for TCRbeta analysis as frozen whole blood, isolated PBMCs, or DNA extracted from either sample type.

The receptor was derived from a woman aged 45 to 65 with acute or convalescent COVID-19. The material sequenced was peripheral blood. The chain is encoded by TRBV2 joined to TRBJ2-2; the central 9 bases match TRBD2. This receptor has the CDR3 CASSSGGRTGELFF. The nucleotide sequence is TGTGCCAGCAGTAGCGGGGGGCGGACCGGGGAGCTGTTTTTT.